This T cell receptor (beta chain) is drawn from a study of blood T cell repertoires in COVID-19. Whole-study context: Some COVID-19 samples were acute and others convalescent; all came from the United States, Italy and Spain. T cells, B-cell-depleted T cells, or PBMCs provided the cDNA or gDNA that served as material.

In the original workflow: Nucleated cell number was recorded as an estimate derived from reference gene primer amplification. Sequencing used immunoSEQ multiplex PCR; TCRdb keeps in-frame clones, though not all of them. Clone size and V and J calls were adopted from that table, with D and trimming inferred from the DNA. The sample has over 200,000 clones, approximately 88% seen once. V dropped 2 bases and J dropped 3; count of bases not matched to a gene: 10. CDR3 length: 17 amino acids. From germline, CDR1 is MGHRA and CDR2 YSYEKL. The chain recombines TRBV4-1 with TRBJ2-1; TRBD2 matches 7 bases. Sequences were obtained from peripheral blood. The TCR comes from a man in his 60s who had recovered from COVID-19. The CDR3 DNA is TGCGCCAGCAGCCAAACGCGGGCTAGCGGACGCTACAATGAGCAGTTCTTC. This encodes CASSQTRASGRYNEQFF.